One and the same sample provided the 8 T cell receptor beta chains below, sequenced in a study of regulatory T cells in long-lasting Graves disease. Arm-PCR with iRepertoire HTBI primers amplified the CDR3 regions for these TCR beta libraries. TCRdb used MiXCR to reprocess the multiplex PCR reads, holding one entry per CDR3 protein. The table lists 350,000 to 500,000 distinct CDR3 sequences, 13% to 15% of them singletons, with around a sixth in the top ten. Sample time point: newly diagnosed GD, antithyroid drugs for less than 3 months. Extracted PBMC RNA gave rise to the TCR library. The data also belong to a second study, concerning T cells in Graves' hyperthyroidism and ophthalmopathy.

Sequences were derived from peripheral blood mononuclear cells (PBMCs), sampled at new diagnosis, from a patient treated with antithyroid drugs. The source is a woman aged 45-65 years with Graves disease.

This clonotype has a count of ten or more. DNA of the CDR3: TGTGCCAGCAGTTTCAGTTCTTGGGACGCCTCGAACACCGGGGAGCTGTTTTTT. As protein: CASSFSSWDASNTGELFF. V usage is TRBV12-3 or TRBV12-4 and J usage is TRBJ2-2; D possibly matches TRBD1 or TRBD2 (5 bases each). The CDR3 totals 18 residues. V lost 3 bases and J lost 0, with 17 bases in between.

J is TRBJ2-1 and V is TRBV5-1; 12 bases fit TRBD2. The J call may be faulty, since TRBJ2-5 better matches the DNA end. CDR1 SGHRS and CDR2 YFSETQ come from the germline V gene. The length of the CDR3 is 16 residues. The CDR3 is CASSLGGLAGQETQYF. The CDR3 bases are TGCGCCAGCAGCTTAGGAGGACTAGCGGGACAAGAGACCCAGTACTTC.

The chain links TRBV7-4 to TRBJ1-5, with D hard to call. V was cut by 7 bases and J by 2 bases, with 18 bases left in between. Germline V gene sequence: CDR1 SGHVT, CDR2 SQSDAQ. The CDR3 sequence is 16 residues long. Written as DNA, the CDR3 is TGTGCCAGCACCCTTAGCGGGTGTTGGGGCAATCAGCCCCAGCATTTT. Amino acids: CASTLSGCWGNQPQHF.

This clonotype has at least ten counts. The chain recombines TRBV18 with TRBJ2-1, with a possible D match to TRBD2 (6 bases). The CDR3 loop spans 16 amino acids. V was clipped by 1 base and J by 0 bases, with 10 bases between them. Germline V gene data show CDR1 as KGHSH and CDR2 as LQKENI. The CDR3 loop is CASSPLAESSYNEQFF. The CDR3 region has the DNA TGTGCCAGCTCACCACTAGCGGAAAGCTCCTACAATGAGCAGTTCTTC.

This clonotype was seen at least ten times. The gene calls are TRBV3-1 and TRBJ2-7; D is perhaps TRBD2 (5 bases). This CDR3 contains 14 residues. V dropped 2 bases and J dropped 2 bases, with 10 bases sitting between them. Germline V CDR1 and CDR2: LGHDT, YNNKEL (reference sequence). DNA for the CDR3: TGTGCCAGCAGCCAACCCGGGAACCCCTACGAGCAGTACTTC. Its translation is CASSQPGNPYEQYF.

This chain joins TRBV9 and TRBJ2-7; 8 nucleotides align to TRBD2. The V segment lost 0 bases and the J segment 2 bases; nucleotides outside the gene matches: 4. This CDR3 has 15 amino acids. Germline CDR1 SGDLS, CDR2 YYNGEE. The CDR3: CASSVDLAGPYEQYF. In DNA, the CDR3 is TGTGCCAGCAGCGTAGACCTAGCGGGCCCCTACGAGCAGTACTTC.

Regarding this clonotype: A read error may explain this, as a much larger clone is one base away. The V call is TRBV3-1, the J call TRBJ2-5, with TRBD2 identical over 10 bases. Germline V gene data show CDR1 as LGHDT and CDR2 as YNNKEL (reference sequence). The CDR3 runs 16 residues. J lost 11 bases, V lost 4 bases, and 16 bases had no gene match. CDR3 nucleotides: TGTGCCAGCAGCCCGCGTTCTAGCGGGGGTTACAATGAGCAGTACTTC. It yields the protein CASSPRSSGGYNEQYF.

This clonotype was counted ten times or more. V gene TRBV9 combines with J gene TRBJ1-1; TRBD1 matches at 7 bases. The CDR3 length is 13 residues. Unmatched junction bases numbered 2, after V lost 3 bases and J lost 3 bases. In germline, CDR1 is SGDLS, CDR2 YYNGEE. CDR3 sequence: CASSGTGDTEAFF. CDR3 in DNA: TGTGCCAGCAGCGGTACAGGGGACACTGAAGCTTTCTTT. Looking up the rest from reference TRBV9 and TRBJ1-1 gives the full variable domain: DSGVTQTPKHLITATGQRVTLRCSPRSGDLSVYWYQQSLDQGLQFLIQYYNGEERAKGNILERFSAQQFPDLHSELNLSSLELGDSALYFCASSGTGDTEAFFGQGTRLTVV.